This note documents a single T cell receptor (beta chain) sequence. The antigen is unknown. The sample originates from a study of shared clonotypes between healthy human individuals. For the study at large: Each donor's CD4 naive and CD4 memory cells filled three plates apiece, CD8 naive two, and CD8 memory one. Study-level points and caveats: A handful of donors showed sharing of approximately 5% of naive CD4 clonotypes. Non-shared clonotypes had lower generation probabilities than those shared by all four donors.

CDR1 and CDR2 (germline): MDHEN, SYDVKM. Between the trimmed V and J ends, which lost 2 bases and 4 bases, there was a span of 11 bases. The CDR3 sequence is 14 residues long. Naive CD8 cells comprised CD45RO-negative, CCR7-positively selected cells, excluding terminally differentiated effector memory CD45RA+ cells. Genomic DNA of every subset was divided equally among multiple immunoSEQ plates. Assay used: immunoSEQ multiplex PCR; TCRdb lists only in-frame clones, some missing. The repertoire holds fewer than 800,000 clones, with just over 90% as singletons. The chain joins TRBV28 to TRBJ1-2; D remains unclear. The receptor was isolated from a man aged 25-45 years in good health. Sequenced sample: naive CD8+ T cells sorted from blood. CDR3 region: CASSLIEGFYGYTF. For the CDR3, the DNA is TGTGCCAGCAGTTTAATAGAGGGATTCTATGGCTACACCTTC.